This T cell receptor (beta chain) was sequenced for a study of TIL therapy for anti-PD-1-resistant metastatic lung cancer. On the study more broadly: Patients had a median age of around 54 years (range roughly 38-75). By whole-exome sequencing, median non-synonymous tumor mutation burden was over 1.2 mutations per megabase. General study points: Infused TIL clonotypes partially replaced the baseline blood repertoire, then decayed over months.

The time point denotes: pre-treatment sample, taken before nivolumab and TIL therapy. Trimming took 5 bases from V and 0 from J, leaving 19 bases between them. Germline V gene data show CDR1 as SEHNR and CDR2 as FQNEAQ (reference sequence). The CDR3 consists of 18 residues. This clone has just one count. Its specificity is unknown. This was the immunoSEQ v3 assay. Libraries were prepared by immunoSEQ multiplex PCR; TCRdb keeps only in-frame clonotypes and omits some of them. The sample contains some 60,000 clones, under 75% of which appear only once. J is TRBJ2-2 and V is TRBV7-9; D unclear. This specimen was blood, taken at baseline. The sequence derives from a person aged 25 to 85 with non-small cell lung cancer. This CDR3 is CASSPPPGTRTNTGELFF. DNA for the CDR3: TGTGCCAGCAGCCCGCCCCCGGGCACCCGGACGAACACCGGGGAGCTGTTTTTT.